This TCR beta chain was identified in a study of cytomegalovirus exposure and HLA in healthy donors. The repertoire was sequenced with immunoSEQ multiplex PCR; TCRdb's copy has only in-frame clones and lacks some. This sample carries over 60,000 clones, about 94% of them seen once, and the ten largest clones take about 4%. V dropped 2 bases and J dropped 7; count of bases not matched to a gene: 6. This CDR3 has 15 amino acids. The germline V gene has CDR1 MDHEN and CDR2 SYDVKM. The V and J genes are TRBV28 and TRBJ2-1; 9 bases are a match to TRBD2. The receptor's source is a man aged 18 to 30 in good health and CMV-seropositive. The material sequenced was PBMCs. CDR3 region: CASSLAGGPGNEQFF. In nucleotides, the CDR3 is TGTGCCAGCAGTTTAGCGGGAGGGCCTGGGAATGAGCAGTTCTTC.